This TCR beta chain was found in a study of T cells in Graves' hyperthyroidism and ophthalmopathy (dated 2019 in TCRdb). With regard to the full study: Peripheral blood was collected at initial diagnosis, before any treatment. To identify TCR V-J signatures that set the groups apart, the researchers used a discovery cohort of 95 to 100 patients, made up of approximately 43 with Graves' ophthalmopathy and 55 to 65 with stable Graves' hyperthyroidism. Whether ophthalmopathy could be predicted prospectively was tested in an independent validation cohort made up of fewer than 20 hyperthyroidism patients plus 17 patients who later progressed to ophthalmopathy. For training and testing, the approximately 92 patients in the discovery cohort were randomly divided in a 7:3 ratio. Thyroid tissue and blood T-cell repertoires from about six Graves' hyperthyroidism patients were also compared in the study. Following sampling, methimazole starting at 30 mg daily was given to hyperthyroidism patients, and high-dose intravenous methylprednisolone was given to ophthalmopathy patients. The paper reports TCR Vbeta CDR3 sequencing of 130 to 150 peripheral blood samples: 40 or so ophthalmopathy, fewer than 80 hyperthyroidism and 17 progressor patients. What the study reported, not specific to this receptor: In validation, the model predicted progression to ophthalmopathy a median of approximately 6.6 months before onset, with roughly 68% sensitivity and roughly 73% specificity. Sample size was not statistically predetermined, and investigators were not blinded to group allocation. Most expanded thyroid clonotypes (frequency above 0.001) were also detected in blood, suggesting blood repertoires may reflect thyroid immune responses. Ophthalmopathy was separated from stable hyperthyroidism by a 13 V-J signature model, with approximately 85% sensitivity and 81% to 82% specificity obtained in cross-validation and 80%/75% obtained in testing.

The table lists this clonotype with many counts. Its recognized antigen is unknown. Within one base of it there is no much larger clone, and no base qualities were kept. The TCR beta CDR3 regions were amplified from RNA transcripts. For the first round of RT-PCR on the TCR CDR3, the HTBI primer set was used together with the Qiagen OneStep RT-PCR kit. A second multiplex PCR round built the libraries, followed by size selection and purification. The libraries were sequenced on an Illumina HiSeq2000 using paired-end 100 bp reads. On the authors' methods: Raw data were processed with SOAPnuke, discarding reads with adapters, uncalled bases, mean Phred below 15, or no exact constant-primer or identifier match. COPE v1.2.5 was used to merge high-quality paired reads, and clonotypes were defined as unique nucleotide sequences. Clonotypes were aligned to IMGT TRBV, TRBD and TRBJ reference segments using MiTCR v1.1. Only V-J combinations with frequency above 0.0001, covering approximately 99% of repertoires, were analysed. A TCS score was defined as the ratio of F50 (clonal expansion) to E x V (chaos), with BLOSUM62-based TCRdist applied between CDR3 peptides within each V-J. Welch's t-statistics and random forest reduced 514 V-J features to 10 to 15, which were used in a naive Bayes classifier (R e1071). Starting from the raw public reads, TCRdb applied fastp trimming at Q25, assembled clones with MiXCR and retained in-frame beta chains. Identical CDR3 proteins give one entry, which carries the most common genes and DNA. The V and J calls shown here were made by TCRdb, not taken from the authors' results. The sample profile shows some 460,000 distinct CDR3 sequences; about a sixth of them were found once. The ten largest clones represent around 7% of the sample.

CDR1 SNHLY and CDR2 FYNNEI are derived from the germline V gene. Spanning cysteine to phenylalanine, the CDR3 consists of 16 amino acids. The entry retains the CDR3 DNA only, 48 bases that are in frame from base 1. V loses 10 bases at its end and J loses 6 bases; junction bases beyond the gene matches: 17. Graves' hyperthyroidism was defined as stable when no progression to ophthalmopathy occurred over 18 months of follow-up. Hyperthyroidism patients were newly diagnosed, had a disease duration of under 2 months, and were aged 18 to 65 years. Patients with uncontrolled infections, other autoimmune diseases, pregnancy or lactation were excluded. Diagnoses were based on clinical symptoms, serum thyroxine and TRAb, thyroid ultrasound and orbital computed tomography. Ficoll-Paque density gradient centrifugation was used to isolate PBMCs from about 10 ml of fresh peripheral blood. Total RNA was extracted using Trizol reagent, and RNA quality was assessed on an Agilent 2100 Bioanalyzer.

Sequenced: blood. This TCR came from a woman aged 18-30 years with Graves' hyperthyroidism. This receptor chain uses TRBV2 and TRBJ2-2, and TRBD1 matches 7 of the central bases. The CDR3 region has the sequence CAIKGAQSRSAGELFF. The DNA sequence is TGTGCCATCAAGGGGGCGCAATCCCGGAGCGCCGGGGAGCTGTTTTTT.